These 30 T cell receptor beta chains came from one sample sequenced in a study of PD-1 blockade in classical Hodgkin lymphoma. The time point is: newly diagnosed, previously untreated cHL patient sample. Produced via immunoSEQ multiplex PCR; TCRdb's table is partial and in-frame only. The sample lists 15,000 to 20,000 clones; about 93% were seen once. The sequenced sample was peripheral blood mononuclear cells (PBMCs). Every receptor here comes from a human donor with classical Hodgkin lymphoma.

The rearrangement joins TRBV5-1 to TRBJ1-1, with unresolved D. Germline assignment: CDR1 SGHRS and CDR2 YFSETQ. The CDR3 loop spans 14 amino acids. V shed 3 bases and J shed 2 bases, with 11 bases lying between them. CDR3 residues: CASSSGSFNTEAFF. The CDR3 coding sequence is TGCGCCAGCAGCTCGGGGTCGTTCAACACTGAAGCTTTCTTT.

The chain recombines TRBV11-2 with TRBJ2-1, with D maybe TRBD2 (6 bases). The V gene's germline CDR1 is SGHAT and CDR2 FQNNGV. The germline V and J ends were trimmed by 1 base and 9 bases, with 13 bases remaining between them. The CDR3 has 14 residues. The CDR3 region is CASSLVPAGGEQFF. The DNA of the CDR3 is TGTGCCAGCAGCTTAGTGCCGGCCGGGGGTGAGCAGTTCTTC.

V gene TRBV28 combines with J gene TRBJ2-1; D tentatively reads TRBD1 or TRBD2 (6 bases each). The V end was cut by 5 bases, the J end by 9 bases, with 20 bases between. The CDR3 extends over 15 amino acids. The germline CDR1 and CDR2 sequences are MDHEN and SYDVKM. The CDR3 coding sequence is TGTGCCAGCAGTCCTCCCTTAGGGGGGTCCGCTGAGCAGTTCTTC. Residues: CASSPPLGGSAEQFF.

The chain carries TRBV10-3 and TRBJ1-2; D uncertain. V was cut by 10 bases and J by 8 bases, with 11 bases left in between. CDR3 size: 10 residues. Germline-derived CDR1 and CDR2 are ENHRY and SYGVKD. As DNA, the CDR3 is TGTGCCACATTTCTAAGCGGCTACACCTTC. Protein product: CATFLSGYTF.

This clone was detected only a few times. The chain uses TRBV27 and TRBJ1-1; TRBD1 might be the D (6 bases). The germline gives CDR1 MNHEY, CDR2 SMNVEV (reference sequence). The CDR3 extends over 15 amino acids. V was pared by 0 bases and J by 0 bases, with 8 bases between. CDR3 in DNA: TGTGCCAGCAGTTTATCCACAGGGCTGAACACTGAAGCTTTCTTT. It yields the protein CASSLSTGLNTEAFF.

The chain carries TRBV10-3 and TRBJ1-2, with 7 bases fitting TRBD1. The germline V gene encodes CDR1 ENHRY and CDR2 SYGVKD. V gave up 4 bases and J gave up 8 bases; unmatched junction bases: 7. The CDR3 is made up of 13 amino acids. CDR3 in DNA: TGTGCCATCAGTGGCGACAGGGCTGGAGGCTACACCTTC. Translated: CAISGDRAGGYTF.

This chain joins TRBV5-6 and TRBJ2-7, with D unclear. The germline gives CDR1 SGHDT, CDR2 YYEEEE. The CDR3 is 11 amino acids. The germline V and J ends were trimmed by 2 bases and 5 bases, with 5 bases remaining between them. This CDR3 is CASSFMHEQYF. The CDR3 nucleotides read TGTGCCAGCAGCTTCATGCACGAGCAGTACTTC. Full variable domain (missing parts from reference TRBV5-6 and TRBJ2-7): DAGVTQSPTHLIKTRGQQVTLRCSPKSGHDTVSWYQQALGQGPQFIFQYYEEEERQRGNFPDRFSGHQFPNYSSELNVNALLLGDSALYLCASSFMHEQYFGPGTRLTVT.

This clone rates as large. The V and J genes are TRBV7-9 and TRBJ1-3, with 11 bases lining up with TRBD1. The V segment lost 3 bases and the J segment 0 bases; nucleotides outside the gene matches: 1. There are 16 residues in the CDR3. Looked up from germline, CDR1 is SEHNR and CDR2 is FQNEAQ (reference sequence). CDR3 sequence: CASSFGTGGSGNTIYF. CDR3 in DNA: TGTGCCAGCAGCTTTGGGACAGGGGGCTCTGGAAACACCATATATTTT.

This rearrangement joins TRBV15 to TRBJ2-1; 8 bases match TRBD1. V shed 0 bases and J 7 bases; nucleotides not matched to a gene: 5. The CDR3 totals 15 residues. The germline CDR1 and CDR2 sequences are LNHNV and YYDKDF (reference sequence). CDR3 amino acids: CATSRDRGLGNEQFF. The CDR3 DNA sequence: TGTGCCACCAGCAGAGACAGGGGGCTGGGAAATGAGCAGTTCTTC.

The V and J genes are TRBV19 and TRBJ2-3; 7 nucleotides align to TRBD1. The CDR3 is 15 amino acids. Germline V gene lookup returns CDR1 LNHDA and CDR2 SQIVND (reference sequence). The junction had 11 bases not matched to a gene; V was cut back by 5 bases and J by 6 bases. The CDR3 nucleotides read TGTGCCAGTAGTGCTTACAGGGGAGTAGCCGATACGCAGTATTTT. As protein: CASSAYRGVADTQYF.

J is TRBJ1-2 and V is TRBV11-2; 9 positions match TRBD1. The trim removed 4 bases at V and 7 bases at J, leaving 16 bases unmatched. CDR3 size: 17 residues. Germline CDR1 SGHAT, CDR2 FQNNGV. The DNA of the CDR3 is TGTGCCAGCAGCTCTACAGGGGGCTTGGTGGTACGGAGTGGCTACACCTTC. Translation gives CASSSTGGLVVRSGYTF.

The CDR3 is CATSDRAGESVEQFF. The CDR3 region has the DNA TGTGCCACCAGCGATCGGGCAGGGGAAAGTGTTGAGCAGTTCTTC. This chain uses TRBV15 with TRBJ2-1; D possibly corresponds to TRBD1 (6 bases). The CDR3 runs to 15 residues. CDR1 and CDR2 (germline): LNHNV, YYDKDF (reference sequence). With 5 bases removed from V and 9 bases from J, the gap between germline ends came to 20 bases. The full variable domain, in which reference TRBV15 and TRBJ2-1 provide the parts outside the CDR3, is DAMVIQNPRYQVTQFGKPVTLSCSQTLNHNVMYWYQQKSSQAPKLLFHYYDKDFNNEADTPDNFQSRRPNTSFCFLDIRSPGLGDTAMYLCATSDRAGESVEQFFGPGTRLTVL.

The V call is TRBV7-3, the J call TRBJ1-2; TRBD1 matches at 11 bases. V dropped 4 bases and J dropped 5; count of bases not matched to a gene: 6. Looked up from germline, CDR1 is SGHTA and CDR2 is FQGTGA. This CDR3 region has 15 residues. The CDR3 DNA reads TGTGCCAGCAGCTCGGGACAGGGGGAGAGGTATGGCTACACCTTC. It translates to CASSSGQGERYGYTF.

The rearrangement links TRBV20-1 to TRBJ2-5, with a possible D match to TRBD2 (7 bases). Looked up from germline, CDR1 is DFQATT and CDR2 is SNEGSKA (reference sequence). Trimming took off 5 bases at V and 5 bases at J, with 9 bases between the two ends. The CDR3 totals 11 residues. The CDR3 reads CSAGRGETQYF. The DNA for the CDR3 is TGCAGTGCTGGGAGGGGGGAGACCCAGTACTTC.

This chain connects TRBV5-6 to TRBJ2-1; 7 bases are shared with TRBD1. CDR3 length: 14 residues. Germline V gives CDR1 SGHDT, CDR2 YYEEEE. The ends lost 4 bases at V and 6 bases at J; junction bases unmatched: 7. CDR3 bases: TGTGCCAGCAGCACCCGACAGGGTCCCAATGAGCAGTTCTTC. Protein product: CASSTRQGPNEQFF.

This chain uses TRBV5-4 with TRBJ2-2; D is uncertain. In germline, CDR1 is SGHNT, CDR2 YYREEE (reference sequence). The CDR3 spans 14 residues. The germline V and J ends were trimmed by 1 base and 3 bases, with 7 bases remaining between them. As DNA, the CDR3 is TGTGCCAGCAGCTTGAGCGCGTACACCGGGGAGCTGTTTTTT. It translates to CASSLSAYTGELFF.

The V call is TRBV25-1, the J call TRBJ2-7; D not resolved. Germline loops: CDR1 MGHDK, CDR2 SYGVNS. This CDR3 comprises 13 residues. Between the trimmed V and J ends, which lost 0 bases and 5 bases, there was a span of 8 bases. CDR3 residues: CASSEYASNEQYF. The CDR3 DNA is TGTGCCAGCAGTGAATACGCGTCGAACGAGCAGTACTTC.

Points on this clone: Other DNA sequences of this sample code for an identical CDR3. The CDR3 reads CASSRAQTGPNYGYTF. The CDR3 region has the DNA TGCGCCAGCAGCCGAGCACAGACAGGGCCTAACTATGGCTACACCTTC. V and J are TRBV4-1 and TRBJ1-2; 7 nucleotides line up with TRBD1. Germline CDR1 is MGHRA and CDR2 is YSYEKL. The CDR3 is 16 residues long. J was trimmed by 0 bases and V by 4 bases; bases with no gene match: 8.

CDR3 DNA: TGTGCCAGCAGCTTCGGCCGCCGGAGCCACGAGCAGTACTTC. Amino acid sequence: CASSFGRRSHEQYF. The J gene is TRBJ2-7, the V gene TRBV5-4; D ambiguous. The CDR3 runs to 14 residues. Germline V gene data show CDR1 as SGHNT and CDR2 as YYREEE (reference sequence). The ends were cut back, 2 bases at V and 5 bases at J, with 14 bases in the middle.

This chain links TRBV9 with TRBJ1-1; unclear D gene. Germline V gives CDR1 SGDLS, CDR2 YYNGEE. Trimming cost V 3 bases and J 4 bases, with 13 bases left between them. The CDR3 is made up of 14 amino acids. The CDR3 here is CASSATTMGTEAFF. CDR3 DNA sequence: TGTGCCAGCAGCGCAACTACGATGGGCACTGAAGCTTTCTTT.

In DNA form, the CDR3 reads TGTGCCAGCAGTGAATCAAATAGATCGACCTACGAGCAGTACTTC. It translates to CASSESNRSTYEQYF. The genes are TRBV25-1 and TRBJ2-7; D unclear. CDR3 length: 15 residues. Germline V gene data show CDR1 as MGHDK and CDR2 as SYGVNS. The V end was cut by 1 base, the J end by 2 bases, with 12 bases between.

The chain joins TRBV5-4 to TRBJ2-2, with D perhaps matching TRBD2 (6 bases). This CDR3 has 15 residues. Trimming removed 5 bases from V and 0 bases from J, with 11 bases in between. Germline V lookup: CDR1 SGHNT, CDR2 YYREEE (reference sequence). The chain's CDR3 is CASSPGGPNTGELFF. Written as DNA, the CDR3 is TGTGCCAGCAGTCCCGGGGGTCCGAACACCGGGGAGCTGTTTTTT.

The genes are TRBV7-2 and TRBJ1-5; D not certain. This CDR3 is 12 amino acids long. V lost 4 bases to trimming and J lost 6 bases, with 7 bases between them. Germline V gene data show CDR1 as SGHTA and CDR2 as FQGNSA. This CDR3 reads CASSYGVQPQHF. CDR3 in DNA: TGTGCCAGCAGCTACGGGGTTCAGCCCCAGCATTTT.

The chain couples TRBV20-1 to TRBJ2-3; no clear D. Trimming removed 6 bases from V and 5 bases from J, with 9 bases in between. The germline CDR1 and CDR2 sequences are DFQATT and SNEGSKA (reference sequence). The CDR3 is made up of 11 amino acids. For the CDR3, the DNA is TGCAGTGCGCATATGGGAGATACGCAGTATTTT. As protein: CSAHMGDTQYF.

The chain uses TRBV18 and TRBJ2-1, with a tentative D call TRBD1 (6 bases). The ends were cut back, 8 bases at V and 0 bases at J, with 14 bases in the middle. Germline-derived CDR1 and CDR2 are KGHSH and LQKENI. The CDR3 consists of 15 residues. The chain's CDR3 is CASGARGRSYNEQFF. Written as DNA, the CDR3 is TGTGCCAGCGGGGCCAGGGGACGCTCCTACAATGAGCAGTTCTTC.

The V gene is TRBV19, the J gene TRBJ2-1, with 7 nucleotides matching TRBD2. Looked up from germline, CDR1 is LNHDA and CDR2 is SQIVND (reference sequence). Trimming removed 1 base from V and 0 bases from J; junction bases left unmatched: 0. The CDR3 is 15 amino acids. The CDR3 loop is CASSIGTSSYNEQFF. The CDR3 DNA reads as TGTGCCAGTAGTATAGGGACTAGCTCCTACAATGAGCAGTTCTTC.

This clone was seen a single time. The genes are TRBV10-3 and TRBJ1-5, with D perhaps matching TRBD1 (5 bases). V lost 2 bases and J 9 bases, leaving 23 bases between the germline ends. The CDR3 sequence is 17 residues long. The V gene's germline CDR1 is ENHRY and CDR2 SYGVKD. The DNA for the CDR3 is TGTGCCATCAGTGAGCCAAACCGGGACGGCCGGTTGGGGCCCCAGCATTTT. Protein: CAISEPNRDGRLGPQHF.

V usage is TRBV25-1 and J usage is TRBJ1-2, with TRBD1 matching over 9 bases. The germline V gene has CDR1 MGHDK and CDR2 SYGVNS. J was trimmed by 8 bases and V by 3 bases; bases with no gene match: 10. This CDR3 contains 15 residues. Here the CDR3 DNA reads TGTGCCAGCAGTGATCTTCCGGGACAGGGAGGAGGCTACACCTTC. This codes for CASSDLPGQGGGYTF.

The genes are TRBV27 and TRBJ1-5; D possibly corresponds to TRBD1 (6 bases). The V end lost 7 bases, the J end lost 0 bases, and 13 bases lay between the germline ends. From germline, CDR1 is MNHEY and CDR2 SMNVEV (reference sequence). The CDR3 is 15 amino acids. The CDR3 is CASMTTGNSNQPQHF. The CDR3 DNA follows: TGTGCCAGCATGACGACAGGTAATAGCAATCAGCCCCAGCATTTT.

The V and J genes are TRBV15 and TRBJ1-1; perhaps TRBD1 as D (5 bases). The CDR3 consists of 13 residues. Germline CDR1 is LNHNV and CDR2 is YYDKDF (reference sequence). The V end was cut by 2 bases, the J end by 1 base, with 5 bases between. CDR3 DNA: TGTGCCACCAGCAGAACAGGGAACACTGAAGCTTTCTTT. Residues: CATSRTGNTEAFF. Variable domain in full (rest from reference TRBV15 and TRBJ1-1): DAMVIQNPRYQVTQFGKPVTLSCSQTLNHNVMYWYQQKSSQAPKLLFHYYDKDFNNEADTPDNFQSRRPNTSFCFLDIRSPGLGDTAMYLCATSRTGNTEAFFGQGTRLTVV.